The T cell receptor beta chain under discussion was sequenced for a study of OX40 agonist ivuxolimab in advanced cancers. Study context: An anti-OX40 (CD134) antibody with agonistic activity, ivuxolimab, was administered to patients.

The CDR3 has 19 residues. The repertoire was sequenced with immunoSEQ multiplex PCR; TCRdb's copy has only in-frame clones and lacks some. The data contain approximately 82,000 clones, 85% to 90% of them seen just once; the ten biggest clones take up nearly 0.55%. The material was CD4+ or CD8+ T cells sorted from blood, obtained in a trial of the OX40 agonist ivuxolimab. This receptor was identified in an adult with an advanced solid tumor such as melanoma, head and neck, liver or kidney cancer. The chain has TRBV21-1 and TRBJ2-1; TRBD2, the table's D call, was not compared with the DNA. TRBV21-1 is an annotated pseudogene. CDR3 protein: CASSKEARTIISSYNEQFF. The CDR3 DNA follows: TGTGCCAGCAGCAAAGAAGCTCGGACTATTATCAGCTCCTACAATGAGCAGTTCTTC.